These 16 T cell receptor beta chains share one sample of origin, sequenced in a study of blood T cell repertoires in COVID-19. Data came from immunoSEQ multiplex PCR; TCRdb stores just in-frame clones and leaves some out. The sample contains more than 150,000 clones, approximately 84% of which appear only once. The sample consisted of peripheral blood. The origin of the receptors is a woman at least 80 years old with acute or convalescent COVID-19.

This chain links TRBV6-5 with TRBJ1-6, with D possibly TRBD1 on 5 matching bases. This CDR3 spans 15 amino acids. V gave up 0 bases and J gave up 8 bases, with 11 bases separating them. Germline V lookup: CDR1 MNHEY, CDR2 SVGAGI. CDR3 in amino acids: CASSYSRGEDSPLHF. The CDR3 DNA follows: TGTGCCAGCAGTTACTCAAGGGGCGAGGATTCACCCCTCCACTTT.

The chain couples TRBV6-5 to TRBJ1-1; TRBD1 is a possible D gene (5 bases). This CDR3 comprises 13 residues. Germline CDR1 is MNHEY and CDR2 is SVGAGI. V shed 6 bases and J shed 1 base, with 9 bases lying between them. CDR3 sequence (DNA): TGTGCCAGCAGCCCAGGGCAGAACACTGAAGCTTTCTTT. Translating gives CASSPGQNTEAFF.

The rearrangement uses TRBV5-1 and TRBJ2-5; D possibly corresponds to TRBD1 (6 bases). The germline gives CDR1 SGHRS, CDR2 YFSETQ. Trimming shortened V by 1 base and J by 10 bases, and 23 bases separated the two germline ends. This CDR3 spans 16 amino acids. CDR3 nucleotide sequence: TGCGCCAGCAGCTTGCAGGGCAGGAGCCTCGAAGGGGGCCAGTACTTC. Translated: CASSLQGRSLEGGQYF.

This CDR3 reads CASSLGQATEAFF. As DNA, the CDR3 is TGTGCCAGCAGCTTAGGGCAGGCCACTGAAGCTTTCTTT. The J gene is TRBJ1-1, the V gene TRBV11-2; D is undetermined. The CDR3 runs 13 residues. Germline V CDR1 and CDR2: SGHAT, FQNNGV. Between the trimmed V and J ends, which lost 1 base and 4 bases, there was a span of 7 bases.

Notes on this clone: The same CDR3 can be traced to other DNA sequences in this sample. The chain uses TRBV3-1 (or the pseudogene TRBV3-2) and TRBJ2-1; TRBD1 matches at 7 bases. The V gene end was trimmed by 1 base and the J gene end by 2 bases; junction bases not matched to a gene: 5. The CDR3 length is 16 residues. Germline V gene data show CDR1 as LGHDT and CDR2 as YNNKEL (reference sequence). Written as DNA, the CDR3 is TGTGCCAGCAGCCAAGCAGGGGGTTTAGCCTACAATGAGCAGTTCTTC. This encodes CASSQAGGLAYNEQFF.

This clone was detected only a few times. One end of the junction is discordant with germline, which a read error may explain. V is TRBV3-1 (or the pseudogene TRBV3-2) and J is TRBJ1-5; 8 bases are shared with TRBD1. CDR1 is LGHDT, CDR2 YNNKEL, per germline (reference sequence). CDR3 length equals 16 residues. The DNA of the CDR3 is TGTGCCAGCAGCCGGGGGGGGACAGGCTTTGGTCAGCCCAAGCATTTT. It specifies CASSRGGTGFGQPKHF.

The chain uses TRBV7-9 and TRBJ1-2, with no clear D. This CDR3 spans 15 amino acids. Looked up from germline, CDR1 is SEHNR and CDR2 is FQNEAQ (reference sequence). Deletions cut 5 bases from V and 7 bases from J, with 20 bases between. The CDR3 coding sequence is TGTGCCAGCAGCAGAGGGATGACACCCTCTGCTGGCTACACCTTC. Translated, it gives CASSRGMTPSAGYTF.

This clone was detected only a few times. V and J are TRBV5-5 and TRBJ1-4; 10 positions match TRBD1. CDR1 is SGHKS and CDR2 is YYEKEE in the germline V gene (reference sequence). The V gene end was trimmed by 3 bases and the J gene end by 6 bases; junction bases not matched to a gene: 2. The CDR3 extends over 14 amino acids. The CDR3 DNA follows: TGTGCCAGCAGCTCCGGGACAGGGGATGAAAAACTGTTTTTT. It specifies CASSSGTGDEKLFF. The entire variable domain, with the rest obtained from reference TRBV5-5 and TRBJ1-4, is as follows: DAGVTQSPTHLIKTRGQQVTLRCSPISGHKSVSWYQQVLGQGPQFIFQYYEKEERGRGNFPDRFSARQFPNYSSELNVNALLLGDSALYLCASSSGTGDEKLFFGSGTQLSVL.

In this sample, this clone turned up a few times. The chain joins TRBV5-1 to TRBJ1-1, with 10 bases identical to TRBD1. V trimming: 3 bases; J trimming: 4 bases; junction bases outside the gene matches: 3. The germline V gene encodes CDR1 SGHRS and CDR2 YFSETQ. This CDR3 is 14 amino acids long. CDR3 nucleotide sequence: TGCGCCAGCAGCTACCGGGACAGGGGCACTGAAGCTTTCTTT. Its translation: CASSYRDRGTEAFF.

In its sample, this clone was seen a few times. The chain couples TRBV5-6 to TRBJ1-4, with TRBD1 matching 8 bases. Germline V gives CDR1 SGHDT, CDR2 YYEEEE. There are 15 residues in the CDR3. Trimming took 1 base from V and 2 from J; bases not matched to a gene: 1. The CDR3 bases are TGTGCCAGCAGCTTGTGGACAGGGACTAATGAAAAACTGTTTTTT. Its protein product is CASSLWTGTNEKLFF.

The V and J genes are TRBV6-5 and TRBJ2-7; 8 bases are shared with TRBD1. This CDR3 is 14 amino acids long. Per germline, CDR1 MNHEY and CDR2 SVGAGI. The junction had 9 bases not matched to a gene; V was cut back by 7 bases and J by 4 bases. The CDR3 loop is CASMGRGHRYEQYF. The CDR3 DNA follows: TGTGCCAGCATGGGCAGGGGGCATCGGTACGAGCAGTACTTC.

The chain employs TRBV5-1 and TRBJ1-5; 7 bases align to TRBD1. Losses at the gene ends were 5 bases for V and 5 bases for J; bases not matched to a gene: 4. The CDR3 is made up of 13 amino acids. Germline V gene sequence: CDR1 SGHRS, CDR2 YFSETQ. Here the CDR3 reads CASSRTGDQPQHF. CDR3 nucleotides: TGCGCCAGCAGTCGTACAGGGGATCAGCCCCAGCATTTT.

The chain employs TRBV2 and TRBJ2-2; TRBD2 matches 7 bases. The CDR3 is 17 amino acids. V was clipped by 4 bases and J by 6 bases; unmatched bases: 14. Germline CDR1 SNHLY, CDR2 FYNNEI. The CDR3 region is CASSGFGTTRTAGELFF. In DNA, the CDR3 is TGTGCCAGCAGTGGTTTTGGGACTACCCGAACGGCCGGGGAGCTGTTTTTT.

The chain recombines TRBV28 with TRBJ1-2; D remains ambiguous. The CDR3 runs 11 residues. Germline V CDR1 and CDR2: MDHEN, SYDVKM. V lost 7 bases and J lost 1, with 4 bases in between. CDR3 amino acids: CASNYNYGYTF. As DNA, the CDR3 is TGTGCCAGCAACTATAACTATGGCTACACCTTC.

The chain uses TRBV2 and TRBJ2-1, with TRBD2 matching 11 bases. V trimming: 9 bases; J trimming: 5 bases; junction bases outside the gene matches: 3. Germline CDR1 is SNHLY and CDR2 is FYNNEI. This CDR3 comprises 13 residues. CDR3 sequence (DNA): TGTGCCAGTGGGACTAGCGGAAACAATGAGCAGTTCTTC. It translates to CASGTSGNNEQFF.

The V call is TRBV28, the J call TRBJ1-1, with D uncertain. The CDR3 is made up of 14 amino acids. V was pared by 8 bases and J by 0 bases, with 13 bases between. The V gene's germline CDR1 is MDHEN and CDR2 SYDVKM. Here the CDR3 DNA reads TGTGCCAGCTCCACGCGGGCCTTGAACACTGAAGCTTTCTTT. Protein sequence: CASSTRALNTEAFF.